This T cell receptor (beta chain) is from a study of control samples from healthy donors and cancer patients. Turning to this clone: The junction shows a germline mismatch at one end, possibly a read error.

Produced via immunoSEQ multiplex PCR; TCRdb's table is partial and in-frame only. The data show tens of thousands of clones, approximately 95% seen once. The CDR3 extends over 14 amino acids. The germline V gene encodes CDR1 SGHAT and CDR2 FQNNGV. Sequenced sample: blood. The chain combines TRBV11-2 with TRBJ1-2, with 10 bases identical to TRBD1. The receptor's source is a woman aged 25 to 39 in good health. The CDR3 spells CANSFGTGDRGYTF. CDR3 nucleotide sequence: TGTGCCAACAGCTTTGGGACAGGGGATAGAGGCTACACCTTC.